The TCR beta chain under discussion was sequenced for a study of long-term antiretroviral therapy in people with HIV (dated by TCRdb to the early 2020s). A note on the overall study: The earliest samples were collected approximately a decade before the 2015 WHO recommendation for immediate ART, a period when ART was typically delayed until CD4 counts fell. A retrospective serial study tested whether ART initiation and durable HIV suppression were associated with changes in peripheral blood TRB repertoire composition and diversity. From fewer than 35 adults with confirmed HIV infection, the cohort provided fewer than 200 cryopreserved PBMC samples, gathered serially across a mean of around 6 years (range 1-12). Of the 30 or so participants with HIV, approximately twelve were female. No cross-contamination during QIAcube processing turned up in test extractions that ran a monoclonal T-cell line alongside 33 polyclonal samples. What the authors observed across the whole study: No data were available on ART adherence, viral resistance or therapy changes, limiting inferences about post-ART repertoire changes. Because cell numbers in pre-ART samples were limited, unsorted PBMC were profiled instead of sorted CD4+ and CD8+ T cells. Expanded TRB clones identified before ART initiation dominated the repertoire across all time points, though the dominance fluctuated and decreased in many PLHIV after ART. Samples dated from the mid-2000s to the late 2010s, and the ART regimens used may be less effective than current ones. Starting ART was linked to a significant rise in TRB diversity, yet even with long-term ART the diversity remained significantly lower than in transplant donor controls. CDR3 length ranges in HIV repertoires were narrower than in controls, and network structure suggested an antigen-experienced repertoire with only a slight naive shift after ART. Owing to limited PBMC availability, only the TCR beta chain was sequenced, without alpha chain pairing.

A remark on this clone: Its antigen remains unidentified. It has no much larger one-base neighbor in the sample; base qualities were not kept.

Sequencing of the TRB variable region was done with the immunoSEQ hsTCRB v3.0 assay at survey level resolution. A depth of roughly 40,000-55,000 T-cell genomes per sample was targeted for TRB sequencing. An Illumina MiSeq with a v3 150-cycle kit was used to sequence the pooled TRB libraries. Under the source paper's analysis protocol: Repertoire analysis ran in R within a reproducible Nextflow workflow covering QC, data transformation and analysis. LymphoSeq2, an R package for exploring AIRR-Seq data, was used to implement custom analyses. A few samples yielding fewer than 5000 total TRB sequences were excluded, leaving 150 to 200 analyzed HIV repertoires. Among the approximately 180 retained HIV repertoires, 55 to 60 were collected before ART initiation and roughly 130 after ART initiation. Repertoires were downsampled to 5000 TRB nucleotide sequences, with summary statistics averaged over 100 downsampling iterations. TRB sequences were retained for analysis only if CDR3 regions of at least seven amino acids were present. A Shannon entropy-derived clonality score and the Gini coefficient were used to measure diversity. In the repertoire networks, any two of the top 5000 CDR3 amino acid sequences were connected whenever the two sequences differed by an edit distance of one. For TRB CDR3 amino acid sequences, antigen specificity groups and MHC restriction were predicted with GLIPH2. To flag known associations with CMV, EBV, HIV or tissue antigens, CDR3 amino acid sequences were compared against VDJdb and McPAS-TCR. Pre-ART, post-ART and control groups were compared with Wilcoxon signed-rank tests and Holm-Bonferroni correction. Drawn from immuneACCESS, this table holds only the in-frame rearrangements with V and J called that TCRdb kept. Clones are partly lost; checked studies trace under half to an unresolved V gene and leave the rest unexplained. The DNA was the basis for D and trimming; V, J and clone size are from that table. Within this sample are tens of thousands of clones, with about 96% of them counted one time only. The ten most abundant clones make up about 3% of the sample.

To be included, a participant needed at least one PBMC sample from before ART initiation plus at least two post-ART samples. Treatment was received in the United States of America by all participants with HIV. Before DNA extraction, cryopreserved samples containing about 1-11 million PBMC were thawed and washed. At the time of the earliest PBMC sample for each participant with HIV, ages ranged from about 20 to 54 years. PBMC samples from each participant spanned 1-4 timepoints before ART initiation and 2-8 timepoints after ART initiation, with a median of 7 samples. For every participant, serial HIV viral load, CD4+ T-cell count, ART history and demographic data were obtained. Using a Qiagen kit on a QIAcube, genomic DNA was extracted from unsorted PBMC, with samples processed in batches of 12. Inclusive of the bounding cysteine and phenylalanine, the CDR3 is 13 residues long. Only the CDR3 DNA is retained, 39 bases long and in frame from the first base. The germline V gene yields MNHEY for CDR1 and SVGAGI for CDR2. The V and J ends are trimmed by 5 bases and 0 bases, leaving 7 bases between them.

This sample comprised unsorted PBMCs, obtained 6.9 years after starting antiretroviral therapy. This receptor was obtained from a man in his thirties or forties with HIV. Recombination connected TRBV6-5 to TRBJ2-5; the D segment cannot be called with confidence. The CDR3: CASSRRNQETQYF. The bases are TGTGCCAGCAGTAGACGGAACCAAGAGACCCAGTACTTC.